Below, 27 T cell receptor beta chains from the same sample are listed, as sequenced in a study of shared clonotypes between healthy human individuals. Profiled with immunoSEQ multiplex PCR; TCRdb holds only in-frame clones, not every one. The data hold about 2.3 million clones, with 85% to 95% observed a single time. Sequenced material: naive CD4+ T cells from PBMCs. Subset indicated: CD45RA+ positively selected. The receptors stem from a man aged 18 to 30 in good health. Some clones in this sample may be carry-over from other donors' samples.

The chain combines TRBV28 with TRBJ1-1; unclear D gene. The CDR3 is 17 residues long. Germline V gives CDR1 MDHEN, CDR2 SYDVKM. Between the trimmed V and J ends, which lost 5 bases and 0 bases, there was a span of 19 bases. CDR3 sequence (DNA): TGTGCCAGCAGTGTCGGACTCGCCACCCCTTTGAACACTGAAGCTTTCTTT. Its protein product is CASSVGLATPLNTEAFF.

This clone was recorded once. V is TRBV25-1 and J is TRBJ2-3; 7 bases align to TRBD1. Germline V gene data show CDR1 as MGHDK and CDR2 as SYGVNS. Trimming took 6 bases from V and 2 from J; bases not matched to a gene: 8. The CDR3 covers 15 residues. CDR3 sequence: CASSLTGPSTDTQYF. For the CDR3, the DNA is TGTGCCAGCAGCCTGACAGGGCCTTCCACAGATACGCAGTATTTT.

The chain links TRBV4-2 to TRBJ2-3; TRBD2 aligns across 15 bases. Looked up from germline, CDR1 is LGHNA and CDR2 is YNFKEQ. The ends lost 3 bases at V and 5 bases at J; junction bases unmatched: 6. CDR3 length equals 17 residues. DNA of the CDR3: TGTGCCAGCAGCCAGCGGACTAGCGGGAGGGCCGAAGATACGCAGTATTTT. It is translated as CASSQRTSGRAEDTQYF.

J is TRBJ2-2 and V is TRBV2; no reliable D call. The V end lost 4 bases, the J end lost 0 bases, and 6 bases lay between the germline ends. This CDR3 has 14 residues. Germline CDR1 is SNHLY and CDR2 is FYNNEI. The CDR3 sequence: CASSGLTNTGELFF. CDR3 nucleotides: TGTGCCAGCAGTGGACTGACGAACACCGGGGAGCTGTTTTTT.

Remarks on this clone: The junction shows a germline mismatch at one end, possibly a read error. This rearrangement joins TRBV6-5 to TRBJ2-7; TRBD2 agrees at 12 bases. This CDR3 comprises 15 residues. The germline V gene encodes CDR1 MNHEY and CDR2 SVGAGI. CDR3 residues: CASSALAGGSYEQCF. The CDR3 region has the DNA TGTGCCAGCAGCGCACTAGCGGGAGGATCCTACGAGCAGTGCTTC.

In this sample, this clone turned up once. V gene TRBV9 combines with J gene TRBJ1-4; D ambiguous. This CDR3 has 13 residues. Trimming cost V 4 bases and J 8 bases, with 12 bases left between them. The V gene's germline CDR1 is SGDLS and CDR2 YYNGEE. DNA for the CDR3: TGTGCCAGCAGCTCCACACCAGAAGAAAAACTGTTTTTT. It translates to CASSSTPEEKLFF.

V and J are TRBV10-3 and TRBJ1-3, with no clear D. CDR3 size: 14 residues. CDR1 and CDR2 (germline): ENHRY, SYGVKD. Trimming took off 0 bases at V and 4 bases at J, with 7 bases between the two ends. In nucleotides, the CDR3 is TGTGCCATCAGTGAGTCGAGGGTCGGAAACACCATATATTTT. Protein: CAISESRVGNTIYF.

The chain joins TRBV9 to TRBJ2-1; 8 bases are a match to TRBD2. The CDR3 spans 13 residues. The V segment lost 4 bases and the J segment 8 bases; nucleotides outside the gene matches: 5. Germline lookup yields CDR1 SGDLS and CDR2 YYNGEE. CDR3 nucleotide sequence: TGTGCCAGCAGCTCTCGAGCGGGAGATGAGCAGTTCTTC. This sequence encodes CASSSRAGDEQFF.

J is TRBJ1-1 and V is TRBV5-1, with 7 bases matching TRBD1. The CDR3 sequence is 14 residues long. Germline trimming cut 4 bases from V and 1 base from J; bases unmatched to any gene: 4. Germline-derived CDR1 and CDR2 are SGHRS and YFSETQ. CDR3 in amino acids: CASSRGTANTEAFF. The CDR3 coding sequence is TGCGCCAGCAGCCGAGGGACAGCGAACACTGAAGCTTTCTTT.

The CDR3 sequence is CASSLTIAGSTEAFF. The CDR3 bases are TGCGCCAGCAGCTTGACGATAGCCGGGAGCACTGAAGCTTTCTTT. This chain links TRBV5-1 with TRBJ1-1; no clear D gene. Trimming left V 1 base short and J 4 bases short, with 14 bases between. There are 15 residues in the CDR3. Germline V CDR1 and CDR2: SGHRS, YFSETQ.

The chain is built from TRBV9 and TRBJ2-1; 10 bases agree with TRBD2. The CDR3 runs to 16 residues. Germline V gene sequence: CDR1 SGDLS, CDR2 YYNGEE. V lost 1 base and J lost 7; bases outside the gene matches: 8. CDR3 amino acids: CASSVLPSGSMNEQFF. The DNA of the CDR3 is TGTGCCAGCAGCGTACTCCCTAGCGGGAGCATGAATGAGCAGTTCTTC.

The chain carries TRBV4-3 and TRBJ2-1, with 10 bases identical to TRBD2. Germline-derived CDR1 and CDR2 are LGHNA and YSLEER. This CDR3 comprises 19 residues. The V gene end was trimmed by 0 bases and the J gene end by 7 bases; junction bases not matched to a gene: 15. CDR3 residues: CASSQDPPLAGAAINEQFF. The DNA for the CDR3 is TGCGCCAGCAGCCAAGATCCCCCCCTAGCGGGAGCGGCAATTAATGAGCAGTTCTTC.

The chain recombines TRBV10-3 with TRBJ2-7; 11 bases agree with TRBD2. The CDR3 is 14 amino acids. Looked up from germline, CDR1 is ENHRY and CDR2 is SYGVKD. V trimming: 5 bases; J trimming: 5 bases; junction bases outside the gene matches: 5. CDR3 nucleotides: TGTGCCATCAGTTCACTAGCGGGAGAACACGAGCAGTACTTC. This sequence encodes CAISSLAGEHEQYF.

As concerns this clone: The same CDR3 arises from other DNA sequences in this sample as well. CDR3 DNA sequence: TGTGCCAGCAGTCCAGGTGAAAAACTGTTTTTT. This gives the protein CASSPGEKLFF. The chain is built from TRBV6-5 and TRBJ1-4, with D unresolved. The CDR3 runs to 11 residues. Trimming shortened V by 5 bases and J by 7 bases, and 5 bases separated the two germline ends. Germline V gene sequence: CDR1 MNHEY, CDR2 SVGAGI.

The chain employs TRBV14 and TRBJ2-5, with 9 bases lining up with TRBD2. CDR3 length: 16 amino acids. Per the germline V gene, CDR1 is SGHDN and CDR2 is FVKESK. Unmatched junction bases numbered 8, after V lost 1 base and J lost 5 bases. For the CDR3, the DNA is TGTGCCAGCAGCCAAGTCCGGCTAGCGGGAATCGAGACCCAGTACTTC. As protein: CASSQVRLAGIETQYF.

V and J are TRBV14 and TRBJ2-2; possibly TRBD1 for D (6 bases). V was clipped by 4 bases and J by 4 bases, with 19 bases between them. The CDR3 contains 17 residues. Germline CDR1 reads SGHDN; CDR2 reads FVKESK. The CDR3 sequence: CASSLPLGRGSTGELFF. The CDR3 DNA follows: TGTGCCAGCAGCCTCCCACTGGGCAGGGGAAGCACCGGGGAGCTGTTTTTT.

For the CDR3, the DNA is TGTGCCAGCAGCGGGCGGACGGACCAAGAGACCCAGTACTTC. Its translation: CASSGRTDQETQYF. V usage is TRBV9 and J usage is TRBJ2-5; the D is unclear. V was shortened by 3 bases and J by 0 bases, with 9 bases between the two germline ends. The CDR3 length is 14 residues. Germline CDR1 is SGDLS and CDR2 is YYNGEE. Drawing the rest from reference TRBV9 and TRBJ2-5, the complete variable domain is DSGVTQTPKHLITATGQRVTLRCSPRSGDLSVYWYQQSLDQGLQFLIQYYNGEERAKGNILERFSAQQFPDLHSELNLSSLELGDSALYFCASSGRTDQETQYFGPGTRLLVL.

V gene TRBV7-2 combines with J gene TRBJ2-7, with D possibly matching TRBD1 (6 bases). CDR3 length: 13 amino acids. The ends were cut back, 5 bases at V and 9 bases at J, with 17 bases in the middle. Germline values: CDR1 SGHTA, CDR2 FQGNSA. DNA for the CDR3: TGTGCCAGCAGCCCCCGTTTTGGGGGCGGGCAGTACTTC. Encoded protein: CASSPRFGGGQYF.

V is TRBV11-2 and J is TRBJ1-4; D perhaps matches TRBD1 (5 bases). This CDR3 spans 15 amino acids. Germline CDR1 SGHAT, CDR2 FQNNGV. Trimming left V 1 base short and J 5 bases short, with 11 bases between. The CDR3 sequence: CASSLVRGANEKLFF. The CDR3 DNA is TGTGCCAGCAGCTTAGTCAGAGGGGCAAATGAAAAACTGTTTTTT.

V and J are TRBV11-2 and TRBJ2-6, with 10 bases fitting TRBD1. Germline V CDR1 and CDR2: SGHAT, FQNNGV. With 5 bases clipped from V and 0 bases from J, the junction kept 10 bases outside the gene matches. The CDR3 extends over 19 amino acids. The DNA for the CDR3 is TGTGCCAGCAGCACGAGACCGGGACAGGGGCTCTCTGGGGCCAACGTCCTGACTTTC. Encoded protein: CASSTRPGQGLSGANVLTF.

The rearrangement links TRBV7-9 to TRBJ2-1, with D possibly being TRBD1 (6 bases). CDR3 size: 14 residues. V lost 5 bases to trimming and J lost 7 bases, with 15 bases between them. The germline V gene has CDR1 SEHNR and CDR2 FQNEAQ (reference sequence). CDR3 nucleotides: TGTGCCAGCAGCGCCCTTAGACAGGTGAATGAGCAGTTCTTC. Amino acid sequence: CASSALRQVNEQFF.

This rearrangement joins TRBV9 to TRBJ2-6, with 7 bases identical to TRBD2. The CDR3 contains 17 residues. Germline V gene lookup returns CDR1 SGDLS and CDR2 YYNGEE. V lost 1 base, J lost 1 base, and 5 bases stayed unmatched. The CDR3, as DNA: TGTGCCAGCAGCGTAAGTTCCGGGAGGTCTGGGGCCAACGTCCTGACTTTC. Encoded protein: CASSVSSGRSGANVLTF. Complete variable domain (other parts from reference TRBV9 and TRBJ2-6): DSGVTQTPKHLITATGQRVTLRCSPRSGDLSVYWYQQSLDQGLQFLIQYYNGEERAKGNILERFSAQQFPDLHSELNLSSLELGDSALYFCASSVSSGRSGANVLTFGAGSRLTVL.

Only a few counts were recorded for this clone. This rearrangement joins TRBV29-1 to TRBJ1-1, with 9 bases lining up with TRBD1. Germline CDR1 SQVTM, CDR2 ANQGSEA. The length of the CDR3 is 14 residues. V lost 6 bases, J lost 1 base, and 6 bases stayed unmatched. The CDR3 loop is CSVGGTGQNTEAFF. DNA of the CDR3: TGCAGCGTAGGGGGGACAGGGCAGAACACTGAAGCTTTCTTT.

Concerning this clone: Other nucleotide sequences from this sample produce the same CDR3. The chain combines TRBV6-4 with TRBJ1-2, with a tentative D call TRBD1 (6 bases). The V and J ends lost 2 bases and 4 bases respectively, with 8 bases between them. There are 13 residues in the CDR3. The V gene's germline CDR1 is MRHNA and CDR2 SNTAGT. CDR3 in DNA: TGTGCCAGCAGTGACGGGGGCGGCTATGGCTACACCTTC. Protein: CASSDGGGYGYTF.

The chain combines TRBV11-2 with TRBJ1-1, with D hard to call. CDR1 is SGHAT and CDR2 is FQNNGV in the germline V gene. V dropped 4 bases and J dropped 4 bases, with 13 bases sitting between them. The CDR3 contains 14 residues. Here the CDR3 DNA reads TGTGCCAGCAGCTCGTCGGACGGTGGCACTGAAGCTTTCTTT. Protein product: CASSSSDGGTEAFF.

Comments on this clone: Other DNA sequences from this sample encode an identical CDR3 as well. The chain uses TRBV29-1 and TRBJ2-7, with unresolved D. The CDR3 consists of 12 residues. Trimming stripped 0 bases from V and 3 bases from J, with 6 bases between. Germline V gene data show CDR1 as SQVTM and CDR2 as ANQGSEA. The CDR3 region is CSVEDPSYEQYF. The CDR3 nucleotides read TGCAGCGTTGAAGATCCTAGCTACGAGCAGTACTTC.

V and J are TRBV7-9 and TRBJ2-5; 11 positions match TRBD1. V shed 4 bases, J shed 4 bases, and the junction held 11 bases outside the gene matches. CDR1 and CDR2 (germline): SEHNR, FQNEAQ (reference sequence). The CDR3 is made up of 17 amino acids. The CDR3 here is CASSYGQGATRIETQYF. CDR3 nucleotide sequence: TGTGCCAGCAGCTACGGACAGGGGGCTACTAGGATAGAGACCCAGTACTTC.